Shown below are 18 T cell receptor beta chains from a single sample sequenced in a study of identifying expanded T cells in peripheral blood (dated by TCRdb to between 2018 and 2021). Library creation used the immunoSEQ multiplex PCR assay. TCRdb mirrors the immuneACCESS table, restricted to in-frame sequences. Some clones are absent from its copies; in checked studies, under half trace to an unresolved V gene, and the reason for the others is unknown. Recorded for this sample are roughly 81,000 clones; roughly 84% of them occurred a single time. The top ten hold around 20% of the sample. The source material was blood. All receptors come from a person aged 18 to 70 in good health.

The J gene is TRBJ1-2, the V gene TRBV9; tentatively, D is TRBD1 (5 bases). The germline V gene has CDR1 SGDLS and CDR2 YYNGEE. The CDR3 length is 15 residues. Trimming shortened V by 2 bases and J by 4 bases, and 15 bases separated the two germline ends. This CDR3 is CASSVLGGTGYGYTF. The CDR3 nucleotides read TGTGCCAGCAGCGTCCTGGGGGGGACTGGCTATGGCTACACCTTC.

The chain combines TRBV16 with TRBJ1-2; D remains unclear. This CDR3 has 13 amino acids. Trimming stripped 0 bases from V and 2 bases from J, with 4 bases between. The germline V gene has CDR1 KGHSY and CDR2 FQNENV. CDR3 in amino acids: CASSQSGNYGYTF. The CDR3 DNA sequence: TGTGCCAGCAGCCAATCAGGGAACTATGGCTACACCTTC.

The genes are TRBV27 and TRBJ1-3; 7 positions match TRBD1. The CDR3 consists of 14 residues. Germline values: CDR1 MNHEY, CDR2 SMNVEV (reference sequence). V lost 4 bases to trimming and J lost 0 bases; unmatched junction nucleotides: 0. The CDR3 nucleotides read TGTGCCAGCAGTTGGACAGGCTCTGGAAACACCATATATTTT. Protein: CASSWTGSGNTIYF.

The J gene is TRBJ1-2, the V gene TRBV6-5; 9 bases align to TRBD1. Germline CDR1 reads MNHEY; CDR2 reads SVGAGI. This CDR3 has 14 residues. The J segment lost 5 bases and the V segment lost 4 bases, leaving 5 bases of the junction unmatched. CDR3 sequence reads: CASSWDRDGYGYTF. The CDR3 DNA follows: TGTGCCAGCAGTTGGGACAGGGACGGATATGGCTACACCTTC.

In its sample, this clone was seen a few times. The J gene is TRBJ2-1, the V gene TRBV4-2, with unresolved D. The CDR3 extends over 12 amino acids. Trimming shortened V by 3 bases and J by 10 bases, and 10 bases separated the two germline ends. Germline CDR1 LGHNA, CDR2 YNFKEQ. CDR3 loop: CASSQGSREQFF. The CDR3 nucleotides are TGTGCCAGCAGCCAGGGTAGCAGAGAGCAGTTCTTC.

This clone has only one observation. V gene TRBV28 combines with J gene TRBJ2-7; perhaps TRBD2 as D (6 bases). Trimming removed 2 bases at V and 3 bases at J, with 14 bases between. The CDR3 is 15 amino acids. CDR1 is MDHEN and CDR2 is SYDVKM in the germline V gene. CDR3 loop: CASSLQSGDLYEQYF. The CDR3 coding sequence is TGTGCCAGCAGTTTACAGTCGGGGGACCTCTACGAGCAGTACTTC.

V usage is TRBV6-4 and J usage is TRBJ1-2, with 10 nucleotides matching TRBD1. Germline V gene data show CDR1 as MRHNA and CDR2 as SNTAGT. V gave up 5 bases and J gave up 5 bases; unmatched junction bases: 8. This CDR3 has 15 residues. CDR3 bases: TGTGCCAGCAGTCGCGGACAGGGGGAAGAGTATGGCTACACCTTC. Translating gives CASSRGQGEEYGYTF.

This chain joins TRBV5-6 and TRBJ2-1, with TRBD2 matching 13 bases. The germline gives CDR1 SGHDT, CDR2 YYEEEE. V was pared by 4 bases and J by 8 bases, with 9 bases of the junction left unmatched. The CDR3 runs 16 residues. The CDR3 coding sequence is TGTGCCAGCAGCACTGGACTAGCGGGAGTAGAGTATGAGCAGTTCTTC. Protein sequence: CASSTGLAGVEYEQFF.

CDR3 in DNA: TGTGCCAGCAGTAGGGAGGGCACCTCCTACGAGCAGTACTTC. Translating gives CASSREGTSYEQYF. This chain connects TRBV6-6 to TRBJ2-7; 7 nucleotides line up with TRBD2. The CDR3 has 14 residues. The germline V gene encodes CDR1 MNHNY and CDR2 SVGAGI (reference sequence). The V and J ends lost 5 bases and 0 bases, in that order; junction bases with no gene match: 4.

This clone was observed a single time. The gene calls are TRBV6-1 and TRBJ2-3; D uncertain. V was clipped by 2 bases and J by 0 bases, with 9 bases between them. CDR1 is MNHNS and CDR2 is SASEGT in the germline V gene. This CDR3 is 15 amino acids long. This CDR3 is CASSERMASTDTQYF. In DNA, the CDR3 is TGTGCCAGCAGTGAACGGATGGCAAGCACAGATACGCAGTATTTT.

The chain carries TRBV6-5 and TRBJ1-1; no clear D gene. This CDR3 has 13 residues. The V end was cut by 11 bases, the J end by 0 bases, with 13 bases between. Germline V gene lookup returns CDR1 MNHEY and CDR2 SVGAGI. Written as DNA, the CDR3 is TGTGCCGTGCGAATGCAGCTGAACACTGAAGCTTTCTTT. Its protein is CAVRMQLNTEAFF.

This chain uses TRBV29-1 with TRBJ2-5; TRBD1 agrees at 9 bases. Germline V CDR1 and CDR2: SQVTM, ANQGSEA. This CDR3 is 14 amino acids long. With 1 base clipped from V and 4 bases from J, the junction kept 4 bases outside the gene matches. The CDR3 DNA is TGCAGCGTTGAAGGGGGACAGGGAAGAGAGACCCAGTACTTC. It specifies CSVEGGQGRETQYF.

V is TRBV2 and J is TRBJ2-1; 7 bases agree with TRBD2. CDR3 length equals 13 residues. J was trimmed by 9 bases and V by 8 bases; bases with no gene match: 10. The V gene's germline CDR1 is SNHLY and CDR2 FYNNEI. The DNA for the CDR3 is TGTGCCAGCCAGCAGCGGGATTTGTCTGAGCAGTTCTTC. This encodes CASQQRDLSEQFF.

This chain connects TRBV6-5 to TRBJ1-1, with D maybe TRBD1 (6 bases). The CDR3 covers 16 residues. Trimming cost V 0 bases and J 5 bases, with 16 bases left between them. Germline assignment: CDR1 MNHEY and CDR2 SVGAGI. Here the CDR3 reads CASSYSEDSQGTEAFF. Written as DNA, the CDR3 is TGTGCCAGCAGTTACTCAGAGGACAGCCAAGGGACTGAAGCTTTCTTT.

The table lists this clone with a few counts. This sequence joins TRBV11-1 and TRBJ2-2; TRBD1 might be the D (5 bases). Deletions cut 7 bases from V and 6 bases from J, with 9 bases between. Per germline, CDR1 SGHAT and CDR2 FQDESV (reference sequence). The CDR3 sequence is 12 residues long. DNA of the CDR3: TGTGCCAGCAACCGCAGGGCCGGGGAGCTGTTTTTT. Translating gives CASNRRAGELFF.

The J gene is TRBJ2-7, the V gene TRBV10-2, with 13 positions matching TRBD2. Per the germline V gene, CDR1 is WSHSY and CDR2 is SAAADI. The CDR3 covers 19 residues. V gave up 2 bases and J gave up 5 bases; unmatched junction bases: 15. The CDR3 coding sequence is TGCGCCAGCAGTGAGACTGGGTTACTAGCGGGAGGGCCCCCTAACGAGCAGTACTTC. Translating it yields CASSETGLLAGGPPNEQYF.

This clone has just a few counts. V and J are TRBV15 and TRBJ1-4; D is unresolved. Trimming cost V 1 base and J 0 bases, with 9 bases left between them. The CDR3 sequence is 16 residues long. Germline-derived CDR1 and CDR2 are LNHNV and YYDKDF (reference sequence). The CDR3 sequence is CATSRGAGATNEKLFF. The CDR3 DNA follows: TGTGCCACCAGCAGAGGTGCCGGTGCAACTAATGAAAAACTGTTTTTT.

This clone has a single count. The CDR3: CASSQGPAKREGQETQYF. In DNA, the CDR3 is TGTGCCAGCAGTCAGGGCCCCGCTAAGCGGGAGGGCCAAGAGACCCAGTACTTC. The chain recombines TRBV25-1 with TRBJ2-5, with TRBD2 matching 10 bases. This CDR3 is 18 amino acids long. V lost 5 bases and J lost 1; bases outside the gene matches: 13. Germline V gene data show CDR1 as MGHDK and CDR2 as SYGVNS.